This T cell receptor (beta chain) comes out of a study of blood T cell repertoires in COVID-19. The overall study: Sites across the United States, Italy and Spain contributed samples from acute and convalescent COVID-19. The analysed material was cDNA or gDNA that came from T cells, B-cell-depleted T cells, or PBMCs.

In the authors' methods: Amplification of reference gene primers was used by the study to estimate nucleated cell counts. Profiling relied on immunoSEQ multiplex PCR, and the TCRdb table lists in-frame clones only, not all of them. Clonal size and the V and J genes are those of that table, whereas D and trimming came from the DNA. Found here are about 110,000 clones, more than 75% of them singletons; the top ten hold more than 3%. Sequenced sample: peripheral blood. The sequence was collected from a man aged 35 to 55 with acute or convalescent COVID-19.

CDR3 nucleotides: TGTGCCAGCAGCTCTACAGGGACCTATAATTCACCCCTCCACTTT. It is translated as CASSSTGTYNSPLHF. The rearrangement joins TRBV7-3 to TRBJ1-6, with a weak D call TRBD1 (6 bases). CDR3 length equals 15 residues. The V and J ends lost 4 bases and 2 bases respectively, with 9 bases between them. Per the germline V gene, CDR1 is SGHTA and CDR2 is FQGTGA.